The clone carrying this T cell receptor (beta chain) was detected many times. Its target is unknown. The CDR3 extends over 16 amino acids. V was trimmed by 6 bases and J by 1 base, leaving 18 bases between them. Germline V gives CDR1 PRHDT, CDR2 FYEKMQ (reference sequence). The CDR3 regions of TCR beta were amplified from RNA transcripts. Using the HTBI primer set, a first-round RT-PCR was run on the TCR CDR3. In TCRdb, the multiplex PCR reads were re-called with MiXCR into one record per CDR3 protein. The sample gives approximately 330,000 distinct CDR3 sequences, about 18% of which show up once; 45% to 50% is in the top ten. The sample is drawn from a study of T cells in Graves' hyperthyroidism and ophthalmopathy. Study summary: Sampling of peripheral blood happened at initial diagnosis, prior to any treatment. Study-wide results and caveats: Most thyroid clonotypes that were expanded above 0.001 also turned up in blood.

Among the patients, aged 18 to 65, hyperthyroidism was newly diagnosed and had lasted under 2 months. Lactation, pregnancy, other autoimmune disease or uncontrolled infection excluded patients. The receptor's source is a woman aged 45-65 years with Graves' hyperthyroidism. Sequencing input: blood. V gene TRBV13 combines with J gene TRBJ1-1; no clear D. The CDR3 loop reads CASRSSPLDQNTEAFF. The CDR3 DNA sequence: TGTGCCAGCAGATCCAGTCCGTTGGATCAGAACACTGAAGCTTTCTTT.